This T cell receptor (beta chain) was obtained from a study of HIV-infected patients and healthy controls. Deletions cut 1 base from V and 6 bases from J, with 5 bases between. There are 12 residues in the CDR3. The germline gives CDR1 SEHNR, CDR2 FQNEAQ (reference sequence). Many counts were recorded for this clonotype. TCRdb re-analysed the 5' RACE reads in MiXCR, keeping a single row per CDR3 protein. The table lists around 64,000 distinct CDR3 sequences, roughly a sixth of them singletons. The sequence was collected from a human donor in good health. The gene calls are TRBV7-9 and TRBJ2-3; D uncertain. Sequencing used CD4+ T cells from blood. The DNA for the CDR3 is TGTGCCAGCAGCTTAGTGTACGATACGCAGTATTTT. Residues: CASSLVYDTQYF.